The next 13 T cell receptor beta chains were all read from a single sample in a study of blood T cell repertoires in COVID-19. Produced via immunoSEQ multiplex PCR; TCRdb's table is partial and in-frame only. Of almost 400,000 clones listed, about 89% are singletons. Sequencing was carried out using peripheral blood. These receptors came from a woman aged 55-69 years with COVID-19, enrolled during active disease.

The chain links TRBV5-5 to TRBJ1-5; D perhaps matches TRBD1 (5 bases). The V gene's germline CDR1 is SGHKS and CDR2 YYEKEE (reference sequence). Trimming removed 4 bases from V and 5 bases from J, with 13 bases in between. CDR3 size: 14 residues. Here the CDR3 DNA reads TGTGCCAGCAGCCCGCGGGGGGGGGATCAGCCCCAGCATTTT. Its protein is CASSPRGGDQPQHF.

J is TRBJ2-7 and V is TRBV9; 8 nucleotides match TRBD2. Germline lookup yields CDR1 SGDLS and CDR2 YYNGEE. The J segment lost 4 bases and the V segment lost 3 bases, leaving 6 bases of the junction unmatched. The CDR3 has 14 residues. CDR3 sequence reads: CASSETGLGYEQYF. In DNA form, the CDR3 reads TGTGCCAGCAGCGAGACGGGACTAGGTTACGAGCAGTACTTC.

In the case of this clone: The same CDR3 is also encoded by other DNA sequences in this sample. This sequence joins TRBV3-1 (or the pseudogene TRBV3-2) and TRBJ2-7; D remains unclear. Germline V gives CDR1 LGHDT, CDR2 YNNKEL (reference sequence). Trimming left V 5 bases short and J 6 bases short, with 8 bases between. The CDR3 sequence is 11 residues long. The DNA of the CDR3 is TGTGCCAGCAGCGCCCTCGGCGAGCAGTACTTC. It translates to CASSALGEQYF.

V is TRBV3-1 (or the pseudogene TRBV3-2) and J is TRBJ1-4, with D possibly matching TRBD1 (5 bases). This CDR3 has 13 residues. Trimming cost V 4 bases and J 6 bases, with 9 bases left between them. Germline-derived CDR1 and CDR2 are LGHDT and YNNKEL (reference sequence). CDR3 region: CASSPGDHEKLFF. The CDR3, as DNA: TGTGCCAGCAGCCCGGGGGACCATGAAAAACTGTTTTTT.

The sample holds many counts of this clone. The CDR3: CASSQDDSASYEQYF. Written as DNA, the CDR3 is TGCGCCAGCAGCCAAGACGACAGTGCCTCCTACGAGCAGTACTTC. The chain combines TRBV4-1 with TRBJ2-7; D is possibly TRBD1 (5 bases). With 0 bases removed from V and 0 bases from J, the gap between germline ends came to 9 bases. CDR1 MGHRA and CDR2 YSYEKL come from the germline V gene. The CDR3 totals 15 residues.

This rearrangement joins TRBV19 to TRBJ2-7; possible D gene TRBD1, 5 bases. The CDR3 is made up of 12 amino acids. Germline V gene data show CDR1 as LNHDA and CDR2 as SQIVND (reference sequence). Trimming left V 8 bases short and J 6 bases short, with 14 bases between. The CDR3 DNA reads TGTGCCAGTGGACAACGAAGGGGCGAGCAGTACTTC. It yields the protein CASGQRRGEQYF.

This clone was observed a single time. Other nucleotide sequences from this sample produce the same CDR3. This chain connects TRBV5-1 to TRBJ1-5; the match to TRBD1 covers 7 bases. The CDR3 contains 14 residues. Germline-derived CDR1 and CDR2 are SGHRS and YFSETQ. J gave up 3 bases and V 4 bases, and 4 bases lay outside the gene matches. DNA of the CDR3: TGCGCCAGCAGCACGGGGACAGACAATCAGCCCCAGCATTTT. Translation: CASSTGTDNQPQHF.

The CDR3 region is CASLRSGGSTDTQYF. In DNA, the CDR3 is TGTGCCAGCCTTAGATCGGGGGGGAGCACAGATACGCAGTATTTT. The V gene is TRBV18, the J gene TRBJ2-3; the match to TRBD2 covers 8 bases. With 8 bases clipped from V and 0 bases from J, the junction kept 7 bases outside the gene matches. The CDR3 extends over 15 amino acids. CDR1 KGHSH and CDR2 LQKENI come from the germline V gene.

The J gene is TRBJ1-1, the V gene TRBV4-1, with 8 bases identical to TRBD1. V was pared by 2 bases and J by 3 bases, with 2 bases of the junction left unmatched. CDR1 is MGHRA and CDR2 is YSYEKL in the germline V gene. The CDR3 contains 14 residues. CDR3 protein: CASSQLTGDTEAFF. The CDR3 DNA is TGCGCCAGCAGCCAATTGACAGGGGACACTGAAGCTTTCTTT.

V usage is TRBV2 and J usage is TRBJ1-6, with 7 bases that match TRBD1. This CDR3 is built from 14 residues. The V and J ends lost 6 bases and 6 bases, in that order; junction bases with no gene match: 5. Per the germline V gene, CDR1 is SNHLY and CDR2 is FYNNEI. DNA for the CDR3: TGTGCCAGCAGGGCCGACAGGGCTAATTCACCCCTCCACTTT. Amino acid sequence: CASRADRANSPLHF.

This chain connects TRBV11-2 to TRBJ1-6; 8 bases align to TRBD1. V shed 5 bases and J 7 bases; nucleotides not matched to a gene: 7. Per the germline V gene, CDR1 is SGHAT and CDR2 is FQNNGV. The CDR3 contains 15 residues. This chain's CDR3 is CASSVLTGVNSPLHF. Written as DNA, the CDR3 is TGTGCCAGCAGCGTACTGACAGGGGTCAATTCACCCCTCCACTTT.

This clone was seen only a few times. The gene calls are TRBV5-4 and TRBJ1-1; 9 positions agree with TRBD1. Germline-derived CDR1 and CDR2 are SGHNT and YYREEE (reference sequence). The length of the CDR3 is 12 residues. V shed 6 bases and J 12 bases; nucleotides not matched to a gene: 9. In DNA, the CDR3 is TGTGCCAGCACCCGGACAGGGGAGAGAACTTTCTTT. Its translation is CASTRTGERTFF.

V usage is TRBV3-1 (or the pseudogene TRBV3-2) and J usage is TRBJ2-7; 10 bases match TRBD2. CDR3 length: 16 amino acids. The germline V gene has CDR1 LGHDT and CDR2 YNNKEL (reference sequence). V trimming: 3 bases; J trimming: 3 bases; junction bases outside the gene matches: 8. The chain's CDR3 is CASSQGAASGGYEQYF. DNA for the CDR3: TGTGCCAGCAGCCAGGGGGCGGCTAGCGGGGGCTACGAGCAGTACTTC.